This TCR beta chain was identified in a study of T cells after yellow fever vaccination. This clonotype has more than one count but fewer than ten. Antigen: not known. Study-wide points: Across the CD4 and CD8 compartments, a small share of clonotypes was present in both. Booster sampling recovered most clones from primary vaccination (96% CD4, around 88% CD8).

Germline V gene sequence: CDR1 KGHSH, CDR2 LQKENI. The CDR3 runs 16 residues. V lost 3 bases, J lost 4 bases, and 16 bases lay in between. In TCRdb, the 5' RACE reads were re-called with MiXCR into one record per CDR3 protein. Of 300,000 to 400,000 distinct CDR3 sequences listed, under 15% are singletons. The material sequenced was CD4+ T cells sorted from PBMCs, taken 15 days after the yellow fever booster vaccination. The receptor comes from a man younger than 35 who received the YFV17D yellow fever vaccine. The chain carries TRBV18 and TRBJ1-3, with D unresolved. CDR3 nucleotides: TGTGCCAGCTCACCCCTCGGCGATTTTTCGGGAAACACCATATATTTT. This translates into CASSPLGDFSGNTIYF.